These T cell receptor beta chains were read from a single sample in a study of radiotherapy plus CTLA-4 blockade in lung cancer. Here immunoSEQ multiplex PCR was the method, and the copy in TCRdb shows in-frame clones only, minus some. The sample has some 96,000 clones; roughly 88% are singletons. The sample here was peripheral blood, taken from a patient treated with radiotherapy plus ipilimumab. These TCRs come from a human donor with non-small cell lung cancer that progressed on radiotherapy plus ipilimumab. CDR3s include the opening cysteine and the closing phenylalanine or tryptophan. A D gene is named only where the DNA matches it firmly. Only part of the rows carry a size: once, few, many, or a class if the clone is expanded.

clone size: .; D gene: .; J gene: TRBJ2-2; V gene: TRBV12-5; CDR3 protein: CASGLPGTKNTGELFF; CDR3 DNA: TGTGCTAGTGGGCTGCCCGGGACAAAGAACACCGGGGAGCTGTTTTTT
clone size: .; D gene: .; J gene: TRBJ2-7; V gene: TRBV18; CDR3 protein: CASSPSAEQYF; CDR3 DNA: TGTGCCAGCTCACCCTCTGCAGAGCAGTACTTC
clone size: .; D gene: TRBD2; J gene: TRBJ2-3; V gene: TRBV27; CDR3 protein: CASSHERGSTDTQYF; CDR3 DNA: TGTGCCAGCAGTCACGAGCGGGGGAGCACAGATACGCAGTATTTT
clone size: .; D gene: .; J gene: TRBJ2-1; V gene: TRBV25-1; CDR3 protein: CASSGSKEQFF; CDR3 DNA: TGTGCCAGCAGTGGATCAAAAGAGCAGTTCTTC
clone size: once; D gene: .; J gene: TRBJ1-1; V gene: TRBV6-1; CDR3 protein: CAIRTLLNTEAFF; CDR3 DNA: TGTGCCATCCGGACGCTTCTGAACACTGAAGCTTTCTTT
clone size: few; D gene: .; J gene: TRBJ1-1; V gene: TRBV6-1; CDR3 protein: CASSPRIEMNTEAFF; CDR3 DNA: TGTGCCAGCAGCCCCCGGATAGAGATGAACACTGAAGCTTTCTTT
clone size: .; D gene: TRBD2; J gene: TRBJ2-7; V gene: TRBV2; CDR3 protein: CASTTSGMSEQYF; CDR3 DNA: TGTGCCAGCACTACTAGCGGGATGTCAGAGCAGTACTTC
clone size: .; D gene: TRBD2; J gene: TRBJ2-7; V gene: TRBV5-6; CDR3 protein: CASSPGSGDSSYEQYF; CDR3 DNA: TGTGCCAGCAGCCCTGGTAGCGGGGATAGCTCCTACGAGCAGTACTTC
clone size: .; D gene: .; J gene: TRBJ1-1; V gene: TRBV11-3; CDR3 protein: CASSSFRADTEAFF; CDR3 DNA: TGTGCCAGCAGCTCATTCAGGGCGGACACTGAAGCTTTTTTT
clone size: once; D gene: .; J gene: TRBJ1-5; V gene: TRBV19; CDR3 protein: CASNRREQPQHF; CDR3 DNA: TGTGCCAGTAACAGGCGAGAGCAGCCCCAGCATTTT
clone size: .; D gene: .; J gene: TRBJ2-3; V gene: TRBV19; CDR3 protein: CASREYPSTDTQYF; CDR3 DNA: TGTGCCAGCCGGGAGTATCCTAGCACAGATACGCAGTATTTT
clone size: .; D gene: TRBD1; J gene: TRBJ1-5; V gene: TRBV7-2; CDR3 protein: CASSLTGDQPQHF; CDR3 DNA: TGTGCCAGCAGCTTGACAGGGGATCAGCCCCAGCATTTT
clone size: .; D gene: .; J gene: TRBJ1-4; V gene: TRBV30; CDR3 protein: CACPSGVTNEKLFF; CDR3 DNA: TGTGCCTGCCCCTCAGGGGTAACTAATGAAAAACTGTTTTTT
clone size: .; D gene: TRBD2; J gene: TRBJ2-2; V gene: TRBV19; CDR3 protein: CASIRTSVPGELFF; CDR3 DNA: TGTGCCAGTATTCGGACTAGTGTGCCCGGGGAGCTGTTTTTT
clone size: .; D gene: .; J gene: TRBJ1-1; V gene: TRBV6-1; CDR3 protein: CASRPAPRTEAFF; CDR3 DNA: TGTGCCAGCAGGCCCGCCCCGCGGACTGAAGCTTTCTTT
clone size: .; D gene: .; J gene: TRBJ1-5; V gene: TRBV18; CDR3 protein: CASSPREQALPHF; CDR3 DNA: TGTGCCAGCTCACCACGCGAGCAGGCTTTACCGCATTTT
clone size: .; D gene: .; J gene: TRBJ2-1; V gene: TRBV2; CDR3 protein: CASRGGRGEQFF; CDR3 DNA: TGTGCCAGCAGGGGGGGCAGGGGTGAGCAGTTCTTC
clone size: .; D gene: .; J gene: TRBJ1-1; V gene: TRBV4-1; CDR3 protein: CASSQAEESTEAFF; CDR3 DNA: TGCGCCAGCAGCCAAGCGGAGGAAAGCACTGAAGCTTTCTTT
clone size: .; D gene: TRBD1; J gene: TRBJ1-2; V gene: TRBV9; CDR3 protein: CASSVVGGGTVNPNYGYTF; CDR3 DNA: TGTGCCAGCAGCGTAGTAGGAGGGGGGACAGTAAACCCTAACTATGGCTACACCTTC
clone size: .; D gene: .; J gene: TRBJ2-1; V gene: TRBV29-1; CDR3 protein: CSVSNYNEQFF; CDR3 DNA: TGCAGCGTCTCGAACTACAATGAGCAGTTCTTC
clone size: .; D gene: TRBD1; J gene: TRBJ2-3; V gene: TRBV6-1; CDR3 protein: CASSERDRLTDTQYF; CDR3 DNA: TGTGCCAGCAGTGAAAGGGACAGGTTAACAGATACGCAGTATTTT
clone size: few; D gene: .; J gene: TRBJ1-5; V gene: TRBV5-1; CDR3 protein: CASSLLGLNQPQHF; CDR3 DNA: TGCGCCAGCAGCTTGTTGGGACTCAATCAGCCCCAGCATTTT
clone size: .; D gene: .; J gene: TRBJ2-2; V gene: TRBV18; CDR3 protein: CASSPRSAGAPTGELFF; CDR3 DNA: TGTGCCAGCTCACCACGATCGGCAGGGGCACCCACCGGGGAGCTGTTTTTT
clone size: .; D gene: .; J gene: TRBJ1-2; V gene: TRBV6-1; CDR3 protein: CASSERRLEIPGYTF; CDR3 DNA: TGTGCCAGCAGTGAGAGGAGGCTTGAAATACCGGGCTACACCTTC
clone size: few; D gene: .; J gene: TRBJ1-2; V gene: TRBV10-3; CDR3 protein: CAISESEDYGYTF; CDR3 DNA: TGTGCCATCAGTGAGTCAGAGGACTATGGCTACACCTTC
clone size: .; D gene: TRBD1; J gene: TRBJ1-4; V gene: TRBV13; CDR3 protein: CASSPVRDRDEKLFF; CDR3 DNA: TGTGCCAGCAGCCCCGTCCGGGACAGGGATGAAAAACTGTTTTTT
clone size: .; D gene: .; J gene: TRBJ1-2; V gene: TRBV15; CDR3 protein: CATSREGDGVYGYTF; CDR3 DNA: TGTGCCACCAGCAGAGAAGGGGATGGGGTCTATGGCTACACCTTC
clone size: .; D gene: .; J gene: TRBJ2-7; V gene: TRBV29-1; CDR3 protein: CSVGRTAARYEQYF; CDR3 DNA: TGCAGCGTTGGGAGGACGGCCGCTAGGTACGAGCAGTACTTC
clone size: .; D gene: TRBD1; J gene: TRBJ1-1; V gene: TRBV19; CDR3 protein: CASSVQGDGTEAFF; CDR3 DNA: TGTGCCAGTAGTGTACAGGGGGACGGCACTGAAGCTTTCTTT
clone size: .; D gene: .; J gene: TRBJ1-2; V gene: TRBV23-1; CDR3 protein: CASSPEGGASYGYTF; CDR3 DNA: TGCGCCAGCAGCCCTGAGGGAGGGGCTTCCTATGGCTACACCTTC
clone size: few; D gene: TRBD2; J gene: TRBJ2-1; V gene: TRBV29-1; CDR3 protein: CSVEERQRGDNEQFF; CDR3 DNA: TGCAGCGTTGAAGAACGGCAGCGGGGGGACAATGAGCAGTTCTTC
clone size: .; D gene: .; J gene: TRBJ2-2; V gene: TRBV5-1; CDR3 protein: CASSPSLGTGELFF; CDR3 DNA: TGCGCCAGCAGCCCGTCACTAGGTACCGGGGAGCTGTTTTTT
clone size: .; D gene: .; J gene: TRBJ2-7; V gene: TRBV19; CDR3 protein: CASSINGRSYEQYF; CDR3 DNA: TGTGCCAGTAGTATCAATGGTCGGTCCTACGAGCAGTACTTC
clone size: .; D gene: TRBD1; J gene: TRBJ1-3; V gene: TRBV19; CDR3 protein: CASSSRGPGNTIYF; CDR3 DNA: TGTGCCAGTAGTAGCAGGGGGCCAGGAAACACCATATATTTT
clone size: .; D gene: TRBD1; J gene: TRBJ2-7; V gene: TRBV27; CDR3 protein: CASRPGDRAYEQYF; CDR3 DNA: TGTGCCAGCAGACCCGGGGACAGGGCTTACGAGCAGTACTTC
clone size: .; D gene: .; J gene: TRBJ1-1; V gene: TRBV4-1; CDR3 protein: CASSQAGSPEAFF; CDR3 DNA: TGCGCCAGCAGCCAAGCAGGGTCGCCTGAAGCTTTCTTT
clone size: once; D gene: TRBD2; J gene: TRBJ2-1; V gene: TRBV5-6; CDR3 protein: CASSRRTSGNNEQFF; CDR3 DNA: TGTGCCAGCAGCCGTCGGACTAGCGGGAACAATGAGCAGTTCTTC
clone size: once; D gene: TRBD2; J gene: TRBJ2-7; V gene: TRBV19; CDR3 protein: CASSRGSGSYEQYF; CDR3 DNA: TGTGCCAGTAGTCGTGGTAGCGGGAGCTACGAGCAGTACTTC
clone size: .; D gene: .; J gene: TRBJ1-1; V gene: TRBV4-1; CDR3 protein: CASSPGSLGDTEAFF; CDR3 DNA: TGCGCCAGCAGCCCGGGGAGTTTGGGGGACACTGAAGCTTTCTTT
clone size: .; D gene: TRBD2; J gene: TRBJ2-3; V gene: TRBV6-1; CDR3 protein: CASSEGEGTQYF; CDR3 DNA: TGTGCCAGCAGCGAAGGGGAGGGTACGCAGTATTTT
clone size: .; D gene: TRBD2; J gene: TRBJ2-2; V gene: TRBV2; CDR3 protein: CASSEGSLAGGQLEGELFF; CDR3 DNA: TGTGCCAGCAGTGAAGGGAGTCTAGCGGGAGGGCAGCTCGAGGGGGAGCTGTTTTTT
clone size: once; D gene: TRBD1; J gene: TRBJ1-1; V gene: TRBV9; CDR3 protein: CASSAGTGWTEAFF; CDR3 DNA: TGTGCCAGCAGCGCGGGGACAGGGTGGACTGAAGCTTTCTTT
clone size: .; D gene: .; J gene: TRBJ2-7; V gene: TRBV28; CDR3 protein: CASSTLALYEQYF; CDR3 DNA: TGTGCCAGCAGCACCTTGGCCCTCTACGAGCAGTACTTC
clone size: .; D gene: TRBD2; J gene: TRBJ2-5; V gene: TRBV7-6; CDR3 protein: CASSPNWGSSGTQETQYF; CDR3 DNA: TGTGCCAGCAGCCCAAACTGGGGATCTAGCGGGACCCAAGAGACCCAGTACTTC
clone size: .; D gene: TRBD1; J gene: TRBJ1-3; V gene: TRBV6-6; CDR3 protein: CASSSHRGITGNTIYF; CDR3 DNA: TGTGCCAGCAGCTCACACAGGGGAATTACTGGAAACACCATATATTTT
clone size: .; D gene: TRBD1; J gene: TRBJ2-7; V gene: TRBV6-6; CDR3 protein: CASSYGPGTGPEQYF; CDR3 DNA: TGTGCCAGCAGTTATGGTCCCGGGACAGGTCCCGAGCAGTACTTC
clone size: .; D gene: .; J gene: TRBJ2-7; V gene: TRBV5-1; CDR3 protein: CASSLDRMYEQYF; CDR3 DNA: TGCGCCAGCAGCTTGGACAGGATGTACGAGCAGTACTTC
clone size: .; D gene: TRBD2; J gene: TRBJ2-7; V gene: TRBV2; CDR3 protein: CASSDLAGGDYEQYF; CDR3 DNA: TGTGCCAGCAGTGACCTAGCGGGAGGGGACTACGAGCAGTACTTC
clone size: .; D gene: TRBD2; J gene: TRBJ2-3; V gene: TRBV11-2; CDR3 protein: CASSQRRASGGDTQYF; CDR3 DNA: TGTGCCAGCAGCCAAAGGAGGGCTAGCGGGGGAGATACGCAGTATTTT
clone size: .; D gene: TRBD2; J gene: TRBJ2-1; V gene: TRBV5-3; CDR3 protein: CARSLTTRRLAGFTDNEQFF; CDR3 DNA: TGTGCCAGAAGCTTAACGACACGTAGACTAGCGGGTTTTACGGACAATGAGCAGTTCTTC
clone size: .; D gene: .; J gene: TRBJ1-1; V gene: TRBV6-5; CDR3 protein: CASSSTEAFF; CDR3 DNA: TGTGCCAGCAGTTCCACTGAAGCTTTCTTT
clone size: .; D gene: TRBD2; J gene: TRBJ2-3; V gene: TRBV4-1; CDR3 protein: CASSQDPPGGSTDTQYF; CDR3 DNA: TGCGCCAGCAGCCAAGACCCCCCGGGGGGAAGCACAGATACGCAGTATTTT